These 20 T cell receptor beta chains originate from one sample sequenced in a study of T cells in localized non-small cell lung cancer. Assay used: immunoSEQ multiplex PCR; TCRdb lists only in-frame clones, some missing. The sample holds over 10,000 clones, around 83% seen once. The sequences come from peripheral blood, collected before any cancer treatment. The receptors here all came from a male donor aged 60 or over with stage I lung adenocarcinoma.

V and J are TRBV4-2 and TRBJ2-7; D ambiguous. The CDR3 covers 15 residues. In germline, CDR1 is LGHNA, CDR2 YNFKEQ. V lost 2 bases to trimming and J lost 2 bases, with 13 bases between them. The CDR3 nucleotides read TGTGCCAGCAGCCAAAGCCCGGACGAGACCTACGAGCAGTACTTC. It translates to CASSQSPDETYEQYF.

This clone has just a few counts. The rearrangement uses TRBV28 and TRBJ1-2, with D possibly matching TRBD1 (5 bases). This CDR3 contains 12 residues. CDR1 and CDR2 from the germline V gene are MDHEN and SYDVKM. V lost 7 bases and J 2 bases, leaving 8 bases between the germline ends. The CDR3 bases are TGTGCCAGCATGGGACTGAACTATGGCTACACCTTC. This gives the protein CASMGLNYGYTF.

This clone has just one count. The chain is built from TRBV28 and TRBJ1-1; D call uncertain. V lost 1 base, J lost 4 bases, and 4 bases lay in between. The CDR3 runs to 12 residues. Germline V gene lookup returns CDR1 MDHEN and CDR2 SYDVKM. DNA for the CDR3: TGTGCCAGCAGTTTATTGAGCACTGAAGCTTTCTTT. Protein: CASSLLSTEAFF.

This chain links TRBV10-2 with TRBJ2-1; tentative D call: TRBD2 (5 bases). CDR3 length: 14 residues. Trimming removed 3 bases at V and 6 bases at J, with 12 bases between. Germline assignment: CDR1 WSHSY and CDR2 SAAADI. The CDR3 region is CASSDWESFNEQFF. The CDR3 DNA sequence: TGCGCCAGCAGTGACTGGGAGAGCTTCAATGAGCAGTTCTTC.

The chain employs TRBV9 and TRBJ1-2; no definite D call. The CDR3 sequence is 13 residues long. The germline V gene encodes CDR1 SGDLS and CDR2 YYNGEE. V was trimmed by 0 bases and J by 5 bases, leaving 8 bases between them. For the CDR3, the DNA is TGTGCCAGCAGCGTAGGGGCAAGGTATGGCTACACCTTC. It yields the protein CASSVGARYGYTF. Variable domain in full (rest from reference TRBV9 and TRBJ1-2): DSGVTQTPKHLITATGQRVTLRCSPRSGDLSVYWYQQSLDQGLQFLIQYYNGEERAKGNILERFSAQQFPDLHSELNLSSLELGDSALYFCASSVGARYGYTFGSGTRLTVV.

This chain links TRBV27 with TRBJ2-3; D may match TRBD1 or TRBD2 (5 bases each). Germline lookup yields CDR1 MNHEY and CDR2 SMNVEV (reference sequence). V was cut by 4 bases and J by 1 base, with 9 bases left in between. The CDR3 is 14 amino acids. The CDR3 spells CASSWDGRTDTQYF. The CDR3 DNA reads TGTGCCAGCAGTTGGGACGGACGCACAGATACGCAGTATTTT.

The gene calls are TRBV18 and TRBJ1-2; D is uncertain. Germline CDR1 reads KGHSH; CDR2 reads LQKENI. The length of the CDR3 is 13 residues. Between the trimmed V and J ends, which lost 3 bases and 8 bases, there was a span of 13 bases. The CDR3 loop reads CASSPDRGRGYTF. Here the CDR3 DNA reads TGTGCCAGCTCACCTGACCGAGGCAGGGGCTACACCTTC. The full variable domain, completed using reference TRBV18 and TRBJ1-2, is NAGVMQNPRHLVRRRGQEARLRCSPMKGHSHVYWYRQLPEEGLKFMVYLQKENIIDESGMPKERFSAEFPKEGPSILRIQQVVRGDSAAYFCASSPDRGRGYTFGSGTRLTVV.

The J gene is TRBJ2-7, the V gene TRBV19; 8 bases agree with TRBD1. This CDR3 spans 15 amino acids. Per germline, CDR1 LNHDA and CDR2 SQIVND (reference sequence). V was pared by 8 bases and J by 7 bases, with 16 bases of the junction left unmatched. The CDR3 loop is CASGRQGWTPWEQYF. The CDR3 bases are TGTGCCAGTGGCCGACAGGGGTGGACTCCCTGGGAGCAGTACTTC.

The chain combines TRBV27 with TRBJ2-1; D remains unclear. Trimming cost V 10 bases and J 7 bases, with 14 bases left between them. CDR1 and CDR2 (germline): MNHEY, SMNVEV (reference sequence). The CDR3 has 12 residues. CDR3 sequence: CATSRAPNEQFF. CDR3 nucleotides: TGTGCCACCTCGCGAGCGCCGAATGAGCAGTTCTTC.

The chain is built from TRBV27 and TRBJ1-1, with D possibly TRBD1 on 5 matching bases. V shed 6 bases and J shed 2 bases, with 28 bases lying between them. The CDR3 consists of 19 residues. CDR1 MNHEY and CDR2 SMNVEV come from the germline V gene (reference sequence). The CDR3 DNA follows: TGTGCCAGCAGGGACCCAGGGTGGGGCGCTAACGCCCTAAACACTGAAGCTTTCTTT. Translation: CASRDPGWGANALNTEAFF.

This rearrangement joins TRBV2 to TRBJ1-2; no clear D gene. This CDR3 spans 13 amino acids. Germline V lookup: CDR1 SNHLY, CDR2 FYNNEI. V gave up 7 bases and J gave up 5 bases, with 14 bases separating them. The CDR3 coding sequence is TGTGCCAGCACCATTACTAGACTATATGGCTACACCTTC. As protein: CASTITRLYGYTF. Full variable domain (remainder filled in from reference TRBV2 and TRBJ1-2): EPEVTQTPSHQVTQMGQEVILRCVPISNHLYFYWYRQILGQKVEFLVSFYNNEISEKSEIFDDQFSVERPDGSNFTLKIRSTKLEDSAMYFCASTITRLYGYTFGSGTRLTVV.

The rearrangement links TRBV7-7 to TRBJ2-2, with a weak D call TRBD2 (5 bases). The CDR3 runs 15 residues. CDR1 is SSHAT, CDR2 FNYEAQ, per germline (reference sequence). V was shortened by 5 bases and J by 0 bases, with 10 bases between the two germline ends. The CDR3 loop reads CASSTSGSNTGELFF. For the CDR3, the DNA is TGTGCCAGCAGCACGAGCGGTTCGAACACCGGGGAGCTGTTTTTT.

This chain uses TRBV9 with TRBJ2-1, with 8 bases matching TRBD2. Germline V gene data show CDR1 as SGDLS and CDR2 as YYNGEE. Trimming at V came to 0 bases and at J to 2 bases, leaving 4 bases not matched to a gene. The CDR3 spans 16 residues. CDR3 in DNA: TGTGCCAGCAGCGTAGCAGGCGGGAGGACCTACAATGAGCAGTTCTTC. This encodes CASSVAGGRTYNEQFF.

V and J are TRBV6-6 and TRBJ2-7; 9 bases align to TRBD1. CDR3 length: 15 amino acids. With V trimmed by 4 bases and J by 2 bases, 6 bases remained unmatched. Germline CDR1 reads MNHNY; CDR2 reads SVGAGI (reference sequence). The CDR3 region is CASSSPTGGTYEQYF. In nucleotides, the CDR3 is TGTGCCAGCAGTTCCCCGACAGGGGGAACCTACGAGCAGTACTTC.

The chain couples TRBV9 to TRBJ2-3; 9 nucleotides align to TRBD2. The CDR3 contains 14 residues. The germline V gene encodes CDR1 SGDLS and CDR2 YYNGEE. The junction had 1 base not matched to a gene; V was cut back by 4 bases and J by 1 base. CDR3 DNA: TGTGCCAGCAGCTGGACTAGCGGCACAGATACGCAGTATTTT. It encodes CASSWTSGTDTQYF.

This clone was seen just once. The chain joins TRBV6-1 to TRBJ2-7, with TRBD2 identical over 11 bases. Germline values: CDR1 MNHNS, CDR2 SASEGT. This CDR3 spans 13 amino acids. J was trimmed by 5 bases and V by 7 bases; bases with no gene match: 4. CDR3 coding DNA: TGTGCCAGCAAACTAGCGGGAGTTAACGAGCAGTACTTC. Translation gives CASKLAGVNEQYF.

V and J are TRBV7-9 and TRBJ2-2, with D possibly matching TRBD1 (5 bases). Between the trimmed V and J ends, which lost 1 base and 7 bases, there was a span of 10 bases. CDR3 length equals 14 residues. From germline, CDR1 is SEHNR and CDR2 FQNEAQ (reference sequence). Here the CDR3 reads CASSLGQLGGELFF. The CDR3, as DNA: TGTGCCAGCAGCTTAGGACAGCTTGGCGGGGAGCTGTTTTTT.

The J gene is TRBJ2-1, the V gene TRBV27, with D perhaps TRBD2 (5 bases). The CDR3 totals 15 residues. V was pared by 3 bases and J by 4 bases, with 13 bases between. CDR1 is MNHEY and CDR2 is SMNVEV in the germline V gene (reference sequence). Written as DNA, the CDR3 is TGTGCCAGCAGTTTCCAGCGGAGTCTTTACAATGAGCAGTTCTTC. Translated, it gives CASSFQRSLYNEQFF.

CDR3 sequence: CASSSRTGGDEKLFF. CDR3 coding DNA: TGTGCCAGCAGCTCCCGGACAGGGGGCGATGAAAAACTGTTTTTT. The chain couples TRBV5-4 to TRBJ1-4, with 11 bases fitting TRBD1. The CDR3 contains 15 residues. Trimming removed 3 bases from V and 6 bases from J; junction bases left unmatched: 4. Germline V gene data show CDR1 as SGHNT and CDR2 as YYREEE (reference sequence). Full variable domain (outside the CDR3, taken from reference TRBV5-4 and TRBJ1-4): ETGVTQSPTHLIKTRGQQVTLRCSSQSGHNTVSWYQQALGQGPQFIFQYYREEENGRGNFPPRFSGLQFPNYSSELNVNALELDDSALYLCASSSRTGGDEKLFFGSGTQLSVL.

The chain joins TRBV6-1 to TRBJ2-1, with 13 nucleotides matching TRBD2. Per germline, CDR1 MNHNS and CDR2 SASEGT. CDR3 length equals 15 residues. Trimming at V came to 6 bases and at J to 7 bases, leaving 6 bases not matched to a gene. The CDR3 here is CASRPGLAGKNEQFF. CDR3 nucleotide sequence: TGTGCCAGCAGACCGGGACTAGCGGGAAAGAATGAGCAGTTCTTC.